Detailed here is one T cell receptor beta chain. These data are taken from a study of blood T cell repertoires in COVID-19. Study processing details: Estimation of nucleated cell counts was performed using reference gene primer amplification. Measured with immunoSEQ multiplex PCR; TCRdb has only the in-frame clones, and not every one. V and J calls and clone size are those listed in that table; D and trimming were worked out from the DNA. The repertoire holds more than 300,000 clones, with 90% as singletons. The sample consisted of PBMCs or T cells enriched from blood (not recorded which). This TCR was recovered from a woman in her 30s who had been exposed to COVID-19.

CDR3 sequence (DNA): TGCGCCAGCAGCCTGTCCGGGAGCTATAATTCACCCCTCCACTTT. This codes for CASSLSGSYNSPLHF. The chain links TRBV5-1 to TRBJ1-6, with D hard to call. Germline V gives CDR1 SGHRS, CDR2 YFSETQ. The CDR3 runs 15 residues. Trimming shortened V by 4 bases and J by 3 bases, and 11 bases separated the two germline ends.